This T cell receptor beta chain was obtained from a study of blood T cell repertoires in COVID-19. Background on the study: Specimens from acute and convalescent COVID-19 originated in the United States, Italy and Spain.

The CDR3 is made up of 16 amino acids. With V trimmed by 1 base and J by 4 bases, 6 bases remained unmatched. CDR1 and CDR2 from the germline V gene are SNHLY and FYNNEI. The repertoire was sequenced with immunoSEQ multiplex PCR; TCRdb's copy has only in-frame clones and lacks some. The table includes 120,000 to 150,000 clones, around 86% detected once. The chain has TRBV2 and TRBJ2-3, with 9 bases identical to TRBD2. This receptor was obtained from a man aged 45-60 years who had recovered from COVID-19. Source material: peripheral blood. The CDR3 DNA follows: TGTGCCAGCAGTGAAGTAGGCGGGGGGGCCCCAGATACGCAGTATTTT. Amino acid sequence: CASSEVGGGAPDTQYF. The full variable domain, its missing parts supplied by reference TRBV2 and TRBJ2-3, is EPEVTQTPSHQVTQMGQEVILRCVPISNHLYFYWYRQILGQKVEFLVSFYNNEISEKSEIFDDQFSVERPDGSNFTLKIRSTKLEDSAMYFCASSEVGGGAPDTQYFGPGTRLTVL.